This is a list of T cell receptor beta chains from one sample in a study of CD8+CD57+ T cells in acquired aplastic anemia. Each CDR3 protein gets one entry after TCRdb re-called the reads with MiXCR. The repertoire holds a few hundred thousand distinct CDR3 sequences, with roughly 61% as singletons. The specimen sequenced was sorted CD4+, CD8+, or CD8+CD57+ T cells (not recorded which) from PBMCs. Source of these receptors: a human donor with aplastic anemia. Each CDR3 is given with its conserved first and last residue. The D gene is left open where the match is weak. Part of the rows lack a size; the others show once, few, many or a class for expanded clones.

.	13	.	TRBV15	TRBJ1-1	TGTGCCACCAGCAGAACGCGGGACAACGAAGCTTTCTTT	CATSRTRDNEAFF
.	14	.	TRBV20-1	TRBJ1-1	TGCAATGCTAAAGATTGGGTCATCAACACTGAAGCTTTCTTT	CNAKDWVINTEAFF
TRBD1	14	.	TRBV5-1	TRBJ1-6	TGCGCCAGCAGGAGACAGGGTTCCAATTCACCCCTCCACTTT	CASRRQGSNSPLHF
.	15	many	TRBV6-5	TRBJ1-4	TGTGCCAGCAGTTACGTTCAGGGTCCTAATGAAAAACTGTTTTTT	CASSYVQGPNEKLFF
.	15	.	TRBV29-1	TRBJ1-2	TGCGCCAGCAGCCATGATGGACCTGACCAGGGTGGCTACACCTTC	CASSHDGPDQGGYTF
TRBD2	19	many	TRBV5-8	TRBJ2-3	TGTGCCAGCAGCCGCGCCGGGACTAGCGGGGGGTCAAGCACAGATACGCAGTATTTT	CASSRAGTSGGSSTDTQYF
.	13	.	TRBV15	TRBJ2-1	TGTGCCACCAGCAGAGGAGGGGAGGATGAGCAGTTCTTC	CATSRGGEDEQFF
.	14	many	TRBV2	TRBJ2-5	TGTGCCAGCTCCCCTGGCAGGGGTCAAGAGACCCAGTACTTC	CASSPGRGQETQYF
.	13	.	TRBV27	TRBJ2-1	TGTGCCTGCAGTTTAAATAGGCGCGGCGAGCAGTTCTTC	CACSLNRRGEQFF
.	14	.	TRBV7-6	TRBJ1-2	TGTGCCAGCAGCCCTGGCCCAGGGAGTTCTGGCTACACCTTC	CASSPGPGSSGYTF
TRBD1	13	.	TRBV12-3/TRBV12-4	TRBJ1-5	TGTGCCAGCAAACGACAGGGGAATCAGCCCCAGCATTTT	CASKRQGNQPQHF
TRBD1	15	many	TRBV12-3/TRBV12-4	TRBJ1-2	TGTGCCAGCAGTTGGCCATCAGGGGGCGACTATGGCTACACCTTC	CASSWPSGGDYGYTF
TRBD2	14	.	TRBV20-1	TRBJ2-1	TGCAGTGAAAGACTAGCGGGCCTCAGGGATGAGCAGTTCTTC	CSERLAGLRDEQFF
.	13	.	TRBV5-6	TRBJ1-1	TGTGCCAGCACCGAGAATTATCAGGGTACGGCTTTCTTT	CASTENYQGTAFF
.	13	.	TRBV19	TRBJ2-7	TGTGCCACGACTCCCTCGAATATGGGCGAGCAGTACTTC	CATTPSNMGEQYF
TRBD2	16	few	TRBV3-1	TRBJ2-2	TGTGCCAGCAGCTTAGGACTAGCGGGAGCCGGCGGGGAGCTGTTTTTT	CASSLGLAGAGGELFF
.	15	many	TRBV6-1	TRBJ1-1	TGTGCCAGCAGTGAACAGGGTGGAATGAACACTGAAGCTTTCTTT	CASSEQGGMNTEAFF
.	14	many	TRBV5-6	TRBJ1-2	TGTGCTACGAGACGTCTAGTTCCCCTGGGGGGCTACACCTTC	CATRRLVPLGGYTF
TRBD2	14	.	TRBV9	TRBJ2-7	TGTGCCAGCAGCGTTGGGACTAGCGGGGGGCGAAAGTACTTC	CASSVGTSGGRKYF
.	12	many	TRBV7-9	TRBJ1-1	TGTGCCAGCAGTTCCCCTGGGTCCGAAGCTTTCTTT	CASSSPGSEAFF
.	16	.	TRBV29-1	TRBJ2-2	TGCAGCGTTGAAGATCACGCACAAGGCTACACCGGGGAGCTGTTTTTT	CSVEDHAQGYTGELFF
TRBD2	15	few	TRBV20-1	TRBJ2-3	TGCAGTGTCCCAGCTCACCGGGGGGACACAGATACGCAGTATTTT	CSVPAHRGDTDTQYF
TRBD1	16	.	TRBV19	TRBJ1-5	TGTGCCAGTAGTCCCGCGGGACAGGGATTGTATCAGCCCCAGCATTTT	CASSPAGQGLYQPQHF
TRBD2	15	.	TRBV12-3/TRBV12-4	TRBJ2-7	TGTGCCAGCAGTTTAGGGGACTACTCCAGCTACGAGCAGTACTTC	CASSLGDYSSYEQYF
.	15	.	TRBV25-1	TRBJ2-1	TGTGCCAGCAGTGATATGCCTGCAGCGTTCGATGAGCAGTTCTTC	CASSDMPAAFDEQFF
.	14	few	TRBV6-1	TRBJ1-2	TGTGCCAGCAGGTTACAGCGAGGACTTATGGGCTACACCTTC	CASRLQRGLMGYTF
.	12	many	TRBV11-1	TRBJ1-1	TGTGCCAGCAGACGAACGGGGACTGAAGCTTTCTTT	CASRRTGTEAFF
TRBD2	19	.	TRBV24-1	TRBJ2-3	TGTGCCACCAGTGACCGGACTAGCGGGGGGGACAGGACGAGAGATACGCAGTATTTT	CATSDRTSGGDRTRDTQYF
TRBD1	15	once	TRBV19	TRBJ2-7	TGTGCCAGTAGCCCCACAGGGGGCGCAGGGCAGGAGCAGTACTTC	CASSPTGGAGQEQYF
TRBD2	15	many	TRBV10-3	TRBJ2-2	TGTGCCATCAGTGCTAGCGGGAGGAACACCGGGGAGCTGTTTTTT	CAISASGRNTGELFF
.	15	.	TRBV2	TRBJ1-5	TGTGCCACGTCGTTGACACTTGGAATGCAAGAGACCCAGCATTTT	CATSLTLGMQETQHF
.	12	.	TRBV7-3	TRBJ1-6	TGTGCCAGCAGCTCGGGGAGTTCACCCCTCCACTTT	CASSSGSSPLHF
.	13	.	TRBV20-1	TRBJ1-2	TGCAGTGCTCGGGACATTCAACCCTATGGCTACACCTTC	CSARDIQPYGYTF
.	12	.	TRBV2	TRBJ2-7	TGTGCCAGCAGTGGGAAGCTTAGCGAGCAGTACTTC	CASSGKLSEQYF
TRBD1	18	.	TRBV5-1	TRBJ1-6	TGCGCCAGCAGCTCAGGACAGGGACGAGGGGGTTCTCGATCACCCCTCCACTTT	CASSSGQGRGGSRSPLHF
.	17	.	TRBV7-9	TRBJ2-6	TGTGCCAGCAGCCCCAACAGGGATCGGGCTGGGGCCAACGTCCTGACTTTC	CASSPNRDRAGANVLTF
TRBD2	15	many	TRBV7-2	TRBJ2-7	TGTGCCAGCAGCTTAGTCGGGGGGGGAGGCTACGAGCAGTACTTC	CASSLVGGGGYEQYF
TRBD2	15	.	TRBV24-1	TRBJ2-1	TGTGCCACCAGTGGAGTCCTAGCGGGAGTGAGTGAGCAGCTCTTC	CATSGVLAGVSEQLF
TRBD1	14	few	TRBV2	TRBJ2-7	TGTGCCAGCAGTGAATTAGGGACAGACTACGAGCAGTACTTC	CASSELGTDYEQYF
.	13	many	TRBV12-3/TRBV12-4	TRBJ1-2	TGTGCCAGCAGTCCCTCAGCTAACTATGGCTACACCTTC	CASSPSANYGYTF
.	13	.	TRBV5-4	TRBJ1-5	TGTGCCAGCAGCTTCGACGGATATCGGCCCCAGCATTTT	CASSFDGYRPQHF
TRBD1	16	.	TRBV7-2	TRBJ2-1	TGTGCCAGCAGCCTAATATCCGGGACAGGGACAAATGAGCAGTTCTTC	CASSLISGTGTNEQFF
TRBD2	13	.	TRBV7-3	TRBJ2-1	TGTGCCAGCTCACTAGCGGGGGGGCTTGAGCAGTTCTTC	CASSLAGGLEQFF
.	16	.	TRBV2	TRBJ2-3	TGTGCCAGCAGGTTCAGAGGGGGGGCGAACACAGATACGCAGTATTTT	CASRFRGGANTDTQYF
TRBD1	13	many	TRBV6-1	TRBJ1-1	TGTGCCAGCAGGTCACAGGGGTACACTGAAGCTTTCTTT	CASRSQGYTEAFF
TRBD2	17	.	TRBV24-1	TRBJ2-2	TGTGCCACCAGTGACCACGAGACTAGCAGTTACACCGGGGAGCTGTTTTTT	CATSDHETSSYTGELFF
.	13	many	TRBV7-9	TRBJ2-3	TGTGCCAGCAGCTTCACCGGCACAGATACGCAGTATTTT	CASSFTGTDTQYF
.	15	once	TRBV7-8	TRBJ2-3	TGTGCCAGCAGCTTGAGAATAGGTCAGACAGATACGCAGTATTTT	CASSLRIGQTDTQYF
.	19	.	TRBV10-3	TRBJ1-2	TGTGCCATCACGGGGCAGGGCGTCGAGAACACTGAAGCTTTCTATGGCTACACCTTC	CAITGQGVENTEAFYGYTF
.	14	many	TRBV10-1	TRBJ2-3	TGCGCCAGCAGTGAGTCGTGGAGGGTGGATACGCAGTATTTT	CASSESWRVDTQYF
.	16	many	TRBV9	TRBJ2-5	TGTGCCAGCAGCGTAGGAGGCGGGAATAGGCAAGAGACCCAGTACTTC	CASSVGGGNRQETQYF
.	16	.	TRBV15	TRBJ1-1	TGTGCCACCAGCAGAGACTTACAGGGTGGGTTGACTGAAGCTTTCTTT	CATSRDLQGGLTEAFF